This T cell receptor beta chain was captured in a study of a mutant IDH1 vaccine in newly diagnosed glioma. Overall study context: Patients began vaccination 4-6 weeks after radiotherapy alone, or with temozolomide cycles. The treated population exhibited a male proportion of roughly 60%, a female proportion of approximately 38%, and a mean age of around 40 years. Antecedent treatment encompassed radiotherapy, temozolomide, or their combination; the majority received both.

Here immunoSEQ multiplex PCR was the method, and the copy in TCRdb shows in-frame clones only, minus some. Seen here are tens of thousands of clones, 90% observed once, and the top ten hold around 21%. Of note for this clone: Its antigen remains unidentified.

As to time point: week 11, during vaccination. The study gave 300 ug of mutant IDH1 20-mer peptide per vaccine dose, with topical imiquimod. This CDR3 region has 14 residues. V was shortened by 3 bases and J by 4 bases, with 13 bases between the two germline ends. Looked up from germline, CDR1 is SGHRS and CDR2 is YFSETQ. Sequenced material: PBMCs, taken from a glioma patient whose treatment included an IDH1 peptide vaccine. This TCR was sampled from a man aged 18 to 35 with glioma. The chain links TRBV5-1 to TRBJ2-5; possibly TRBD1 for D (6 bases). This CDR3 reads CASSSTGFRETQYF. For the CDR3, the DNA is TGCGCCAGCAGCTCCACAGGGTTTAGAGAGACCCAGTACTTC.